Listed below are T cell receptor beta chains from one sample, sequenced in a study of beta chain features in type 1 diabetes. The data were produced by immunoSEQ multiplex PCR, yet TCRdb's version contains in-frame clones alone and is incomplete. The data show around 600,000 clones, around 12% seen once. Sequenced: naive CD4+ T cells from blood. The receptors stem from a man aged 30 to 45 with type 1 diabetes. The CDR3 runs from the conserved cysteine through the conserved F or W. D genes are given only for firm matches. Only some rows state a clone size, as once, few, many or a class for expanded clones.

>TRBV28|few|.|TRBJ2-7
TGTGCCAGCAGCTACAGAACTTACGAGCAGTACTTC
CASSYRTYEQYF
>TRBV13|.|TRBD1|TRBJ2-1
TGTGCCAGCAGCTTCAGGGGGCCCACGAACAATGAGCAGTTCTTC
CASSFRGPTNNEQFF
>TRBV27|.|.|TRBJ1-5
TGTGCCAGCAGTCAAAAGAGCACAGGGCCGAGTAATCAGCCCCAGCATTTT
CASSQKSTGPSNQPQHF
>TRBV6-1|.|TRBD1|TRBJ1-4
TGTGCCAGCGAGCCGGGACAGTCTAATGAAAAACTGTTTTTT
CASEPGQSNEKLFF
>TRBV10-3|many|.|TRBJ2-7
TGTGCCATCAGTGATCCGACAGGAAAGCCCTACGAGCAGTACTTC
CAISDPTGKPYEQYF
>TRBV12-5|.|.|TRBJ2-3
TGTGCTAGTGGTCCCCGACAAACCACTAGCACAGATACGCAGTATTTT
CASGPRQTTSTDTQYF
>TRBV29-1|.|TRBD1|TRBJ2-7
TGCAGCGCCAGACAGGGGGTTTACGAGCAGTACTTC
CSARQGVYEQYF
>TRBV7-2|.|.|TRBJ1-2
TGTGCCAGCAGCTTTGCAGACTATGGCTACACCTTC
CASSFADYGYTF
>TRBV7-2|.|.|TRBJ1-6
TGTGCCAGCAGCTCCAGGGAGCATTCACCCCTCCACTTT
CASSSREHSPLHF
>TRBV23-1|.|TRBD1|TRBJ1-2
TGCGCCTGGACAGGGGTGAGGGCCTATGGCTACACCTTC
CAWTGVRAYGYTF
>TRBV6-6|few|.|TRBJ1-5
TGTGCCAGCAGTTACAAAGGGTCTGTTGGTCAGCCCCAGCATTTT
CASSYKGSVGQPQHF
>TRBV4-3|few|TRBD2|TRBJ2-1
TGCGCCAGCAGCCAAGATAAGCGGGGGGGCTTTGAGCAGTTCTTC
CASSQDKRGGFEQFF
>TRBV27|few|.|TRBJ1-5
TGTGCCATCACCGATAGGAGCAATCAGCCCCAGCATTTT
CAITDRSNQPQHF
>TRBV4-2|.|.|TRBJ1-2
TGTGCCAGCAGCCAGTACGCTGACGGTGGCTACACCTTC
CASSQYADGGYTF
>TRBV30|.|.|TRBJ2-6
TGTGCCTGCCCAAGGGGGGGACAGGCCGACTCTGGGGCCAACGTCCTGACTTTC
CACPRGGQADSGANVLTF
>TRBV6-5|.|TRBD1|TRBJ2-7
TGTGCCAGCAGTCCCCGGGACAGGAGAAGCTACGAGCAGTACTTC
CASSPRDRRSYEQYF
>TRBV28|.|.|TRBJ1-2
TGTGCCAGCAGTTTAGGGGGTAACAGAATACGTGGCTACACCTTC
CASSLGGNRIRGYTF
>TRBV21-1|few|.|TRBJ2-5
TGTGCCAGCATCCCACGGCTCCTAAAGCAAGAGACCCAGTACTTC
CASIPRLLKQETQYF
>TRBV7-9|.|.|TRBJ2-2
TGTGCCAGCAGCCGCCGGGGCACCGGGGAGCTGTTTTTT
CASSRRGTGELFF
>TRBV2|.|TRBD1|TRBJ1-6
TGTGCCAGCAGCCTACAGGGGGCGGAGAATTCACCCCTCCACTTT
CASSLQGAENSPLHF
>TRBV5-6|few|.|TRBJ2-5
TGTGCCAGCAGCTTGACAGGCCGGTACCAAGAGACCCAGTACTTC
CASSLTGRYQETQYF
>TRBV20-1|.|.|TRBJ1-1
TGCAGTGCTAGAGTGAGTCAAGCTTTCTTT
CSARVSQAFF
>TRBV7-9|.|.|TRBJ1-6
TGTGCCAGCAGCCCCGGGCGAGAGGCCTCGGGGGTTCCCCTCCACTTT
CASSPGREASGVPLHF
>TRBV30|.|TRBD1|TRBJ1-5
TGTGCCTGGGGGACAGGGGACAGGCAGCCCCAGCATTTT
CAWGTGDRQPQHF
>TRBV10-3|few|TRBD1|TRBJ2-5
TGTGCCATCAGTAGGGACAGGGGCCAGACCCAGTACTTC
CAISRDRGQTQYF
>TRBV4-2|few|TRBD2|TRBJ2-1
TGTGCCAGCAGCCAAGATTGGGCGGGGGGACTTCAGTTCTTC
CASSQDWAGGLQFF
>TRBV18|.|.|TRBJ2-7
TGTGCCAGCCAAGAGGCCAGGAACAGCGAGCAGTACTTC
CASQEARNSEQYF
>TRBV18|few|TRBD2|TRBJ2-5
TGTGCCAGCTCACCACAGGGAGGGGAGGAGACCCAGTACTTC
CASSPQGGEETQYF
>TRBV5-6|.|.|TRBJ2-2
TGTGCCAGCAGCCTCGGACGGATGAACACCGGGGAGCTGTTTTTT
CASSLGRMNTGELFF
>TRBV20-1|.|.|TRBJ2-5
TGCAGTGCAAGTAAAGAGACCCAGTACTTC
CSASKETQYF
>TRBV4-3|few|.|TRBJ1-2
TGCGCCAGCAGCCAAGGACCGGACAGTAACTATGGCTACACCTTC
CASSQGPDSNYGYTF
>TRBV6-5|few|TRBD1|TRBJ1-2
TGTGCCAGCAGACAGGGGAACTATGGCTACACCTTC
CASRQGNYGYTF